A selection of T cell receptor beta chains follows, all from one sample in a study of cytomegalovirus exposure and HLA in healthy donors. Measured with immunoSEQ multiplex PCR; TCRdb has only the in-frame clones, and not every one. The table records around 190,000 clones, about 86% of them present only once. Sequences were obtained from PBMCs. Source of these receptors: a woman aged 25 to 39 in good health and CMV-seronegative. CDR3s include the opening cysteine and the closing phenylalanine or tryptophan. The D gene is left open where the match is weak. Clone size is given for some rows only: seen once, a few or many times, or a class if the clone is expanded.

v_gene: TRBV29-1; abundance: -; d_gene: TRBD1; j_gene: TRBJ1-1; CDR3aa: CSAVDRVILNTEAFF; CDR3nt: TGCAGCGCCGTGGACAGGGTGATCTTAAACACTGAAGCTTTCTTT
v_gene: TRBV29-1; abundance: -; d_gene: TRBD1; j_gene: TRBJ1-1; CDR3aa: CSVVLTGGVTEAFF; CDR3nt: TGCAGCGTTGTCCTTACAGGGGGGGTCACTGAAGCTTTCTTT
v_gene: TRBV5-5; abundance: -; d_gene: TRBD2; j_gene: TRBJ2-5; CDR3aa: CASSRLAGRETQYF; CDR3nt: TGTGCCAGCAGCCGCCTGGCCGGGAGGGAGACCCAGTACTTC
v_gene: TRBV2; abundance: -; d_gene: -; j_gene: TRBJ2-1; CDR3aa: CASSALRELNEQFF; CDR3nt: TGTGCCAGCAGTGCTCTCCGGGAGCTCAATGAGCAGTTCTTC
v_gene: TRBV4-2; abundance: -; d_gene: TRBD1; j_gene: TRBJ1-2; CDR3aa: CASSQSDRGYGYTF; CDR3nt: TGTGCCAGCAGCCAGTCGGACAGGGGCTATGGCTACACCTTC
v_gene: TRBV2; abundance: -; d_gene: TRBD1; j_gene: TRBJ1-1; CDR3aa: CASKLFGTGSAEAFF; CDR3nt: TGTGCCAGCAAACTATTCGGGACAGGGAGCGCTGAAGCTTTCTTT
v_gene: TRBV5-8; abundance: -; d_gene: TRBD1; j_gene: TRBJ1-3; CDR3aa: CASSFRGDRGSGNTIYF; CDR3nt: TGTGCCAGCAGCTTTCGTGGGGACAGGGGATCTGGAAACACCATATATTTT
v_gene: TRBV5-6; abundance: -; d_gene: -; j_gene: TRBJ1-5; CDR3aa: CASSLDNRQPQHF; CDR3nt: TGTGCCAGCAGCTTGGACAACAGGCAGCCCCAGCATTTT
v_gene: TRBV5-1; abundance: few; d_gene: TRBD1; j_gene: TRBJ2-2; CDR3aa: CASSTTGTTGELFF; CDR3nt: TGCGCCAGCAGCACGACAGGGACCACCGGGGAGCTGTTTTTT
v_gene: TRBV5-1; abundance: -; d_gene: TRBD1; j_gene: TRBJ2-2; CDR3aa: CASRPTGGPGELFF; CDR3nt: TGCGCCAGCAGGCCGACAGGGGGGCCCGGGGAGCTGTTTTTT
v_gene: TRBV4-1; abundance: -; d_gene: -; j_gene: TRBJ2-1; CDR3aa: CASSQELRVNEQFF; CDR3nt: TGCGCCAGCAGCCAAGAATTGCGGGTCAATGAGCAGTTCTTC
v_gene: TRBV7-3; abundance: -; d_gene: TRBD1; j_gene: TRBJ2-1; CDR3aa: CASSFGTEHYNEQFF; CDR3nt: TGTGCCAGCAGCTTCGGGACAGAACATTACAATGAGCAGTTCTTC
v_gene: TRBV11-2; abundance: -; d_gene: -; j_gene: TRBJ2-1; CDR3aa: CASSPLWSGSYNEQFF; CDR3nt: TGTGCCAGCAGCCCCCTTTGGAGCGGCTCCTACAATGAGCAGTTCTTC
v_gene: TRBV6-5; abundance: -; d_gene: -; j_gene: TRBJ1-3; CDR3aa: CASRDNRVGNTIYF; CDR3nt: TGTGCCAGCAGAGATAACAGGGTGGGAAACACCATATATTTT
v_gene: TRBV19; abundance: -; d_gene: -; j_gene: TRBJ1-2; CDR3aa: CASSIGGIVYGYTF; CDR3nt: TGTGCCAGTAGTATCGGGGGGATCGTCTATGGCTACACCTTC
v_gene: TRBV21-1; abundance: -; d_gene: -; j_gene: TRBJ2-5; CDR3aa: CASSTLSTSSWETQYF; CDR3nt: TGTGCCAGCAGCACCTTGTCGACTAGCTCCTGGGAGACCCAGTACTTC
v_gene: TRBV7-9; abundance: -; d_gene: -; j_gene: TRBJ1-2; CDR3aa: CASSQDSYGYTF; CDR3nt: TGTGCCAGCAGCCAGGACAGCTATGGCTACACCTTC
v_gene: TRBV7-6; abundance: -; d_gene: -; j_gene: TRBJ2-1; CDR3aa: CASSLQGYNEQFF; CDR3nt: TGTGCCAGCAGCTTACAGGGATACAATGAGCAGTTCTTC
v_gene: TRBV28; abundance: few; d_gene: -; j_gene: TRBJ1-1; CDR3aa: CASTPWGGTEAFF; CDR3nt: TGTGCCAGCACTCCGTGGGGGGGAACTGAAGCTTTCTTT
v_gene: TRBV29-1; abundance: -; d_gene: -; j_gene: TRBJ2-7; CDR3aa: CSVRLVRSYEQYF; CDR3nt: TGCAGCGTTAGACTAGTGCGCTCCTACGAGCAGTACTTC
v_gene: TRBV5-6; abundance: once; d_gene: -; j_gene: TRBJ2-1; CDR3aa: CASSLPGGPLYNEQFF; CDR3nt: TGTGCCAGCAGCTTACCCGGGGGTCCCCTCTACAATGAGCAGTTCTTC
v_gene: TRBV7-3; abundance: -; d_gene: -; j_gene: TRBJ2-1; CDR3aa: CASSSTGNEQFF; CDR3nt: TGTGCCAGCAGTTCCACAGGGAATGAGCAGTTCTTC